The clone carrying this T cell receptor (beta chain) occurred a few times. Its cognate antigen is unknown. These data belong to a study of response to subunit inactivated influenza vaccine. Whole-study results and caveats: A suggestion made by the authors is that each seasonal influenza vaccination recruits few new T cells.

The CDR3 loop spans 14 amino acids. V lost 6 bases to trimming and J lost 1 base; unmatched junction nucleotides: 3. Germline CDR1 is DFQATT and CDR2 is SNEGSKA (reference sequence). TCRdb itself ran the RT-PCR reads through MiXCR, one entry per CDR3 protein. In the table there are approximately 530,000 distinct CDR3 sequences, approximately 7.3% of which are singletons. The clonotype was recovered from a man aged 45 to 70 who received an inactivated influenza vaccine. Here the sequenced sample was PBMCs from blood, taken roughly 24 months after vaccination. The V and J genes are TRBV20-1 and TRBJ2-5; 12 nucleotides agree with TRBD2. The CDR3 spells CSAPTSGSQETQYF. The DNA for the CDR3 is TGCAGTGCCCCGACTAGCGGGAGCCAAGAGACCCAGTACTTC.